Below, one TCR beta chain is given with its context. Its target is unknown. This CDR3 spans 14 amino acids. V shed 3 bases and J shed 4 bases, with 11 bases lying between them. Per the germline V gene, CDR1 is SGHRS and CDR2 is YFSETQ. This sample stems from a study of beta chain features in type 1 diabetes. Study background: The patient and healthy donor groups were comparable for age, gender and cell yields. Study observations and caveats: Junctions at VDJ sites from type 1 diabetes patients had fewer insertions and more deletions. Patients' naive, central memory and regulatory TCRB repertoires appeared more alike than those of healthy donors. Among patients with Type 1 diabetes, TCRB CDR3s were moderately but significantly shorter in every one of the four CD4+ subsets.

Every isolated RNA sample was fully reverse transcribed, so sequencing captured expressed TCRB transcripts. Method: immunoSEQ multiplex PCR; TCRdb's copy keeps in-frame clones and lacks some. The data hold about 650,000 clones, with around 12% observed a single time. Each sorted population was over 95% pure. This receptor was identified in a man aged 25-45 years with type 1 diabetes. V is TRBV5-1 and J is TRBJ1-3, with D perhaps TRBD1 (5 bases). Sequences were obtained from naive CD4+ T cells from blood. CDR3 sequence (DNA): TGCGCCAGCAGCTCCCCAGGGATGGGAAACACCATATATTTT. Translated, it gives CASSSPGMGNTIYF.